The 8 T cell receptor beta chains listed next were all sequenced from one sample in a study of neurological immune-mediated disorders. TCRdb independently ran MiXCR on the 5' RACE reads; one entry per CDR3 protein. There are roughly 59,000 distinct CDR3 sequences in the sample; approximately 5.1% occur only once, and roughly 6% lies in the top ten. Sequenced sample: PBMCs. These receptors all stem from a human donor with multiple sclerosis. The donor label of this sample is uncertain.

This clonotype has at least ten counts. This chain connects TRBV29-1 to TRBJ1-4; 10 nucleotides match TRBD1. V was pared by 5 bases and J by 8 bases, with 5 bases of the junction left unmatched. Germline values: CDR1 SQVTM, CDR2 ANQGSEA. The CDR3 runs 13 residues. The CDR3 bases are TGCAGCGTTCAGGGACAGGGGTCCGAAAAACTGTTTTTT. It is translated as CSVQGQGSEKLFF.

This clonotype was seen repeatedly, ten times or more. This rearrangement joins TRBV7-6 to TRBJ2-1; 8 bases agree with TRBD2. After removal of 6 bases from V and 3 bases from J, the junction contained 1 base not matched to a gene. The CDR3 is 13 residues long. Germline loops: CDR1 SGHVS, CDR2 FNYEAQ. This CDR3 is CASRAGGYNEQFF. As DNA, the CDR3 is TGTGCCAGCAGGGCGGGGGGCTACAATGAGCAGTTCTTC.

At least ten counts were recorded for this clonotype. The gene calls are TRBV7-9 and TRBJ2-1; TRBD1 matches 8 bases. This CDR3 has 15 residues. J lost 2 bases, V lost 8 bases, and 8 bases had no gene match. Per germline, CDR1 SEHNR and CDR2 FQNEAQ (reference sequence). The CDR3 DNA reads as TGTGCCAGCCGACAGGGGCCAAGTCCCTACAATGAGCAGTTCTTC. It encodes CASRQGPSPYNEQFF.

This clonotype was recorded many times. The chain carries TRBV20-1 and TRBJ1-5; a weak D match, TRBD1 (5 bases). CDR3 length: 13 residues. Germline lookup yields CDR1 DFQATT and CDR2 SNEGSKA (reference sequence). Trimming cost V 6 bases and J 6 bases, with 15 bases left between them. The CDR3 is CSAPEGAGQPQHF. CDR3 in DNA: TGCAGTGCCCCCGAAGGGGCCGGTCAGCCCCAGCATTTT.

In its sample, this clonotype was seen many times. The V and J genes are TRBV3-1 and TRBJ2-1; no clear D. Per the germline V gene, CDR1 is LGHDT and CDR2 is YNNKEL (reference sequence). This CDR3 is 13 amino acids long. The V and J ends lost 2 bases and 7 bases respectively, with 9 bases between them. The CDR3: CASSQLVWNEQFF. For the CDR3, the DNA is TGTGCCAGCAGCCAACTAGTTTGGAATGAGCAGTTCTTC.

Ten or more counts support this clonotype. The chain couples TRBV18 to TRBJ1-6; D is unclear. There are 15 residues in the CDR3. The germline V gene has CDR1 KGHSH and CDR2 LQKENI. Trimming cost V 3 bases and J 8 bases, with 14 bases left between them. Written as DNA, the CDR3 is TGTGCCAGCTCACCCCCCGGAGTTACCCATTCACCCCTCCACTTT. Amino acids: CASSPPGVTHSPLHF.

Many counts were recorded for this clonotype. The CDR3 DNA follows: TGTGCCAGCAGCTTAGGTCGACGTCTCAATCAGCCCCAGCATTTT. Encoded protein: CASSLGRRLNQPQHF. J is TRBJ1-5 and V is TRBV7-8; D remains unclear. The CDR3 sequence is 15 residues long. Trimming left V 1 base short and J 3 bases short, with 10 bases between. Germline assignment: CDR1 SGHVS and CDR2 FQNEAQ.

This clonotype was recorded at least ten times. The chain couples TRBV5-1 to TRBJ1-4, with D unclear. The V end lost 5 bases, the J end lost 0 bases, and 8 bases lay between the germline ends. Germline loops: CDR1 SGHRS, CDR2 YFSETQ. This CDR3 has 14 amino acids. The CDR3 is CASRTLSTNEKLFF. The CDR3 DNA reads TGCGCCAGCAGGACCCTTTCAACTAATGAAAAACTGTTTTTT.